This is a list of T cell receptor beta chains from one sample in a study of PD-L1 blockade in urothelial cancer. The protocol was immunoSEQ multiplex PCR, while the TCRdb copy is restricted to in-frame clones and leaves out a portion. The table includes approximately 72,000 clones, 70% to 90% detected once. This specimen was PBMCs, taken around atezolizumab (anti-PD-L1) treatment. All receptors derive from a man in his sixties with urothelial cancer. The CDR3 runs from the conserved cysteine through the conserved F or W. D genes are given only for firm matches. Part of the rows lack a size; the others show once, few, many or a class for expanded clones.

v_gene	j_gene	abundance	d_gene	CDR3aa	CDR3nt
TRBV7-2	TRBJ2-3	.	TRBD1	CASSRWGQGSDTQYF	TGTGCCAGCAGCCGATGGGGACAGGGTTCAGATACGCAGTATTTT
TRBV5-8	TRBJ2-1	.	.	CASSLYGDEQFF	TGTGCCAGCAGCTTGTACGGGGATGAGCAGTTCTTC
TRBV7-9	TRBJ1-3	.	.	CASSLGDSSGNTIYF	TGTGCCAGCAGCTTAGGAGACAGCTCTGGAAACACCATATATTTT
TRBV5-1	TRBJ2-2	.	TRBD1	CASSSGQGLGSNTGELFF	TGCGCCAGCAGCTCAGGACAGGGATTGGGTTCGAACACCGGGGAGCTGTTTTTT
TRBV6-1	TRBJ2-5	once	TRBD2	CASRTGGQETQYF	TGTGCCAGCAGGACCGGGGGGCAAGAGACCCAGTACTTC
TRBV6-5	TRBJ1-6	.	.	CASREGLYNSPLHF	TGTGCCAGCAGGGAGGGCCTTTATAATTCACCCCTCCACTTT
TRBV4-3	TRBJ1-1	.	TRBD1	CASSQGLGTENTEAFF	TGCGCCAGCAGCCAAGGGCTCGGGACAGAGAACACTGAAGCTTTCTTT
TRBV2	TRBJ1-4	.	TRBD1	CASSKDRGRGEKLFF	TGTGCCAGCAGCAAGGACAGGGGACGAGGTGAAAAACTGTTTTTT
TRBV5-3	TRBJ1-2	.	TRBD1	CARSFSQGAKREGYTF	TGTGCCAGAAGCTTTTCACAGGGGGCCAAGCGGGAGGGCTACACCTTC
TRBV29-1	TRBJ1-2	.	.	CSVDSGLGYTF	TGCAGCGTGGACTCGGGACTAGGCTACACCTTC
TRBV13	TRBJ1-1	.	TRBD1	CASSPPTGSLVVAFF	TGTGCCAGCAGCCCACCGACAGGGTCGCTAGTAGTGGCTTTCTTT
TRBV11-2	TRBJ2-1	.	TRBD2	CASSALAAIYNEQFF	TGTGCCAGCAGCGCACTAGCGGCGATTTACAATGAGCAGTTCTTC
TRBV9	TRBJ1-3	.	.	CASSVGLVRGASGNTIYF	TGTGCCAGCAGCGTAGGATTGGTCCGGGGAGCCTCTGGAAACACCATATATTTT